The 10 T cell receptor beta chains presented below share a single source sample, sequenced in a study of T-cell memory formation after mild COVID-19. TCRdb itself ran the 5' RACE reads through MiXCR, one entry per CDR3 protein. The table lists roughly 400,000 distinct CDR3 sequences, roughly 15% of them singletons. Sequenced sample: PBMCs or a T cell subset sorted from them (not recorded which). These receptor sequences come from a man aged 18 to 30 who had mild COVID-19 (a few samples of this study predate the infection). Cell type and time point are not known.

This clonotype was seen more than once but under ten times. The gene calls are TRBV4-3 and TRBJ2-2; maybe TRBD2 (6 bases). The germline gives CDR1 LGHNA, CDR2 YSLEER. The V gene lost 8 bases and the J gene lost 7 bases, with 17 bases spanning the gap. CDR3 length: 14 residues. The CDR3 region is CASGTPVGGGELFF. CDR3 sequence (DNA): TGCGCCAGCGGAACCCCAGTCGGGGGCGGGGAGCTGTTTTTT.

This chain connects TRBV7-2 to TRBJ2-3; the D is unclear. Germline V gene sequence: CDR1 SGHTA, CDR2 FQGNSA. V was cut by 4 bases and J by 10 bases, with 12 bases left in between. This CDR3 contains 12 residues. The CDR3 loop reads CASSSDQEPQYF. The CDR3 DNA is TGTGCCAGCAGCTCAGATCAGGAACCGCAGTATTTT.

At least ten counts were recorded for this clonotype. V gene TRBV6-5 combines with J gene TRBJ1-1; D call uncertain. CDR3 length: 13 residues. Germline V gene data show CDR1 as MNHEY and CDR2 as SVGAGI. Trimming pared 2 bases from V and 3 bases from J, leaving 7 bases between. The CDR3, as DNA: TGTGCCAGCAGTTACCTACAAGACACTGAAGCTTTCTTT. Protein product: CASSYLQDTEAFF.

V and J are TRBV3-1 and TRBJ2-3, with D perhaps matching TRBD1 (6 bases). The CDR3 length is 15 residues. Germline V gives CDR1 LGHDT, CDR2 YNNKEL (reference sequence). V was cut by 0 bases and J by 1 base, with 8 bases left in between. CDR3 DNA: TGTGCCAGCAGCCAAGATGAGGGGGGCACAGATACGCAGTATTTT. This encodes CASSQDEGGTDTQYF.

The chain is built from TRBV5-1 and TRBJ2-5; 10 nucleotides line up with TRBD1. J gave up 5 bases and V 4 bases, and 8 bases lay outside the gene matches. The CDR3 extends over 15 amino acids. Germline CDR1 and CDR2: SGHRS and YFSETQ. CDR3 sequence (DNA): TGCGCCAGCAGCATTGGACCGGGACAGGGGGAGACCCAGTACTTC. This sequence encodes CASSIGPGQGETQYF.

The rearrangement uses TRBV12-3 or TRBV12-4 and TRBJ2-1; no definite D call. Trimming removed 0 bases from V and 7 bases from J, with 4 bases in between. This CDR3 region has 12 residues. CDR3 region: CASSLAINEQFF. The CDR3 DNA reads as TGTGCCAGCAGTTTAGCGATAAATGAGCAGTTCTTC.

This sequence joins TRBV27 and TRBJ1-6; D uncertain. CDR1 and CDR2 (germline): MNHEY, SMNVEV (reference sequence). CDR3 length: 15 residues. Between the trimmed V and J ends, which lost 3 bases and 6 bases, there was a span of 12 bases. As DNA, the CDR3 is TGTGCCAGCAGTTTGTCCCACCGGCTTAATTCACCCCTCCACTTT. It codes for CASSLSHRLNSPLHF.

This clonotype was observed a few times. The chain uses TRBV5-1 and TRBJ1-1, with D possibly matching TRBD1 (6 bases). The CDR3 spans 13 residues. Trimming removed 7 bases from V and 6 bases from J, with 16 bases in between. The germline gives CDR1 SGHRS, CDR2 YFSETQ. CDR3 amino acids: CASGRDGGAEAFF. Written as DNA, the CDR3 is TGCGCCAGCGGCCGAGATGGGGGCGCTGAAGCTTTCTTT.

The chain employs TRBV10-3 and TRBJ2-7; D is unclear. Germline-derived CDR1 and CDR2 are ENHRY and SYGVKD. The CDR3 has 16 amino acids. V was pared by 6 bases and J by 4 bases, with 22 bases between. The chain's CDR3 is CAISPTVRDKAYEQYV. CDR3 DNA: TGTGCCATCAGCCCCACGGTCCGAGACAAAGCTTACGAGCAGTACGTC.

The V and J genes are TRBV27 and TRBJ1-3; no reliable D call. V was cut by 0 bases and J by 2 bases, with 11 bases left in between. Germline loops: CDR1 MNHEY, CDR2 SMNVEV (reference sequence). The CDR3 is 16 amino acids. Here the CDR3 DNA reads TGTGCCAGCAGTTTATCCCGGGATTTAACTGGAAACACCATATATTTT. Translation gives CASSLSRDLTGNTIYF.